This T cell receptor beta chain was retrieved from a study of T cells in Graves' hyperthyroidism and ophthalmopathy. The CDR3 length is 14 residues. CDR1 DFQATT and CDR2 SNEGSKA come from the germline V gene (reference sequence). V was trimmed by 3 bases and J by 4 bases, leaving 13 bases between them. Amplification of TCR beta CDR3 regions was performed using RNA transcripts as template. The TCR CDR3 was amplified in a first-round RT-PCR using the HTBI primer set. TCRdb passed the multiplex PCR reads through MiXCR, listing each CDR3 protein once. Of fewer than 850,000 distinct CDR3 sequences in the sample, approximately 15% are singletons; the top ten hold about 16%. The sample holds many counts of this clonotype.

The sequenced material came from blood. J is TRBJ1-5 and V is TRBV20-1; weak D call: TRBD1 (5 bases). The sequence derives from a man aged 50-60 years with Graves' hyperthyroidism. CDR3 protein: CSASMYRKNQPQHF. DNA for the CDR3: TGCAGTGCTAGTATGTACAGGAAAAATCAGCCCCAGCATTTT.